The 11 T cell receptor beta chains listed next were all sequenced from one sample in a study of T cells in pancreatic ductal adenocarcinoma. No neoadjuvant therapy was given to the selected pancreatic ductal adenocarcinoma patients before their surgery. The table came from immunoSEQ multiplex PCR; TCRdb's copy has only in-frame clones and leaves some out. The sample includes over 90,000 clones, 90% to 95% of them seen just once. The sequencing input was PBMCs. These receptors all stem from a human donor with pancreatic ductal adenocarcinoma.

The chain is built from TRBV9 and TRBJ1-1, with D possibly matching TRBD1 (6 bases). This CDR3 has 17 amino acids. The germline gives CDR1 SGDLS, CDR2 YYNGEE. Trimming took 4 bases from V and 1 from J, leaving 20 bases between them. The CDR3: CASSSRSDSLRNTEAFF. In DNA form, the CDR3 reads TGTGCCAGCAGCTCCAGGTCGGACAGTTTGAGGAACACTGAAGCTTTCTTT.

The genes are TRBV4-1 and TRBJ2-1; tentatively, D is TRBD2 (7 bases). CDR3 size: 22 residues. The V and J ends lost 7 bases and 3 bases respectively, with 37 bases between them. The germline CDR1 and CDR2 sequences are MGHRA and YSYEKL. CDR3 in DNA: TGCGCCAGCAAGGGGGTACAGGGTGGGCCAGCACTAGCGCCTAGGGGCTACAATGAGCAGTTCTTC. This encodes CASKGVQGGPALAPRGYNEQFF.

The genes are TRBV5-4 and TRBJ2-7; 12 bases fit TRBD1. The trim removed 4 bases at V and 5 bases at J, leaving 10 bases unmatched. This CDR3 region has 16 residues. Germline lookup yields CDR1 SGHNT and CDR2 YYREEE (reference sequence). DNA of the CDR3: TGTGCCAGCAGCGCCATGTCCCGGGACAGGGGGCACGAGCAGTACTTC. As protein: CASSAMSRDRGHEQYF.

The V and J genes are TRBV19 and TRBJ2-7, with 11 bases matching TRBD2. Germline loops: CDR1 LNHDA, CDR2 SQIVND (reference sequence). V was pared by 4 bases and J by 3 bases, with 5 bases of the junction left unmatched. The CDR3 spans 15 residues. CDR3: CASSNPGLAVYEQYF. The CDR3 DNA follows: TGTGCCAGTAGTAACCCGGGACTAGCGGTCTACGAGCAGTACTTC.

This sequence joins TRBV28 and TRBJ2-1, with D possibly TRBD1 on 5 matching bases. The V and J ends lost 8 bases and 9 bases respectively, with 20 bases between them. The CDR3 runs 14 residues. Germline-derived CDR1 and CDR2 are MDHEN and SYDVKM. The CDR3 DNA sequence: TGTGCCAGCCAGTTCGAGGCAGGCACAGGTGAGCAGTTCTTC. It specifies CASQFEAGTGEQFF.

This chain connects TRBV2 to TRBJ2-7; D uncertain. V lost 5 bases, J lost 3 bases, and 8 bases lay in between. From germline, CDR1 is SNHLY and CDR2 FYNNEI. The CDR3 runs 12 residues. The DNA for the CDR3 is TGTGCCAGCAGTTCTCAGGTCTACGAGCAGTACTTC. Protein product: CASSSQVYEQYF.

This chain uses TRBV5-8 with TRBJ2-5; TRBD2 matches 8 bases. With V trimmed by 4 bases and J by 2 bases, 10 bases remained unmatched. The CDR3 has 16 residues. Germline-derived CDR1 and CDR2 are SGHTS and YDEGEE. CDR3 in amino acids: CASSPGGGGYQETQYF. The CDR3 nucleotides read TGTGCCAGCAGCCCCGGGGGGGGAGGATATCAAGAGACCCAGTACTTC.

The chain uses TRBV27 and TRBJ2-7; no firm D call. This CDR3 region has 12 residues. Per germline, CDR1 MNHEY and CDR2 SMNVEV (reference sequence). V shed 5 bases and J shed 5 bases, with 10 bases lying between them. CDR3 nucleotides: TGTGCCAGCAGTCGGGTGGCGGACGAGCAGTACTTC. This codes for CASSRVADEQYF.

The chain recombines TRBV5-1 with TRBJ2-7; 13 nucleotides match TRBD2. Germline V gene sequence: CDR1 SGHRS, CDR2 YFSETQ. This CDR3 comprises 15 residues. The V gene end was trimmed by 4 bases and the J gene end by 5 bases; junction bases not matched to a gene: 6. The CDR3 region has the DNA TGCGCCAGCAGCCCTGGGACTAGCGGGGCCCACGAGCAGTACTTC. It specifies CASSPGTSGAHEQYF.

The CDR3 sequence is CASKALAGTSGANVLTF. CDR3 nucleotide sequence: TGTGCCAGTAAGGCACTGGCAGGGACATCTGGGGCCAACGTCCTGACTTTC. V usage is TRBV19 and J usage is TRBJ2-6, with D possibly matching TRBD1 (6 bases). Germline assignment: CDR1 LNHDA and CDR2 SQIVND (reference sequence). V was pared by 7 bases and J by 1 base, with 17 bases between. The CDR3 is 17 residues long.

The chain couples TRBV5-1 to TRBJ1-2, with D perhaps matching TRBD1 (6 bases). The CDR3 runs to 13 residues. The V gene's germline CDR1 is SGHRS and CDR2 YFSETQ. V lost 1 base and J lost 3, with 7 bases in between. CDR3 coding DNA: TGCGCCAGCAGCTTGAAGGGGGACTATGGCTACACCTTC. It encodes CASSLKGDYGYTF.